Presented here are 30 T cell receptor beta chains from one specimen sequenced in a study of OX40 agonist ivuxolimab in advanced cancers. This table comes from immunoSEQ multiplex PCR, and its TCRdb copy is limited to in-frame clones, with some not included. The top ten clones hold under 4% of a sample with under 25,000 clones, roughly 82% of them seen once. Sample: CD4+ or CD8+ T cells sorted from blood, taken in a trial of the OX40 agonist ivuxolimab. The receptors originated from an adult with an advanced solid tumor such as melanoma, head and neck, liver or kidney cancer.

This clone ranks as medium-sized. The CDR3 region is CASRRDANYEQYF. The CDR3, as DNA: TGTGCCAGCAGACGAGACGCTAACTACGAGCAGTACTTC. The rearrangement links TRBV2 to TRBJ2-7; D unclear. V lost 6 bases, J lost 3 bases, and 12 bases lay in between. The CDR3 is made up of 13 amino acids. The germline CDR1 and CDR2 sequences are SNHLY and FYNNEI.

The chain uses TRBV19 and TRBJ1-2; TRBD1 agrees at 8 bases. J gave up 7 bases and V 6 bases, and 10 bases lay outside the gene matches. The CDR3 has 14 amino acids. The germline V gene has CDR1 LNHDA and CDR2 SQIVND (reference sequence). In DNA, the CDR3 is TGTGCCAGTAGACCCGACAGGGGCAACAGTGGCTACACCTTC. Its protein is CASRPDRGNSGYTF.

On this clone itself: The identical CDR3 is also encoded by other nucleotide sequences in the sample. The genes are TRBV11-2 and TRBJ1-1; D is uncertain. The V gene lost 5 bases and the J gene lost 5 bases, with 15 bases spanning the gap. Germline V gene sequence: CDR1 SGHAT, CDR2 FQNNGV. The CDR3 is made up of 14 amino acids. CDR3 nucleotide sequence: TGTGCCAGCAGCCGCACGGTGGGGAGGACTGAAGCTTTCTTT. Translating gives CASSRTVGRTEAFF.

This CDR3 reads CASSPDALGNEQFF. DNA for the CDR3: TGTGCCAGCTCACCTGACGCCCTCGGCAATGAGCAGTTCTTC. The V gene is TRBV18, the J gene TRBJ2-1; the D is unclear. Trimming left V 3 bases short and J 6 bases short, with 12 bases between. This CDR3 contains 14 residues. CDR1 is KGHSH, CDR2 LQKENI, per germline.

This chain joins TRBV6-1 and TRBJ1-2; TRBD1 is a possible D gene (5 bases). Trimming cost V 1 base and J 6 bases, with 15 bases left between them. The V gene's germline CDR1 is MNHNS and CDR2 SASEGT. This CDR3 contains 15 residues. The CDR3 coding sequence is TGTGCCAGCAGTGAAGGAAGGACACCAGCGGATGGCTACACCTTC. It codes for CASSEGRTPADGYTF.

The chain joins TRBV9 to TRBJ1-4, with D perhaps matching TRBD1 (5 bases). Trimming left V 2 bases short and J 0 bases short, with 8 bases between. Looked up from germline, CDR1 is SGDLS and CDR2 is YYNGEE. The CDR3 has 15 amino acids. The CDR3 region is CASSVQGTTNEKLFF. CDR3 bases: TGTGCCAGCAGCGTCCAGGGTACAACTAATGAAAAACTGTTTTTT.

The rearrangement joins TRBV5-8 to TRBJ1-5; 9 nucleotides line up with TRBD1. This CDR3 comprises 18 residues. Germline V gene data show CDR1 as SGHTS and CDR2 as YDEGEE. V shed 6 bases, J shed 7 bases, and the junction held 20 bases outside the gene matches. For the CDR3, the DNA is TGTGCCAGCACTACCCCGGGGACAGGGCATCCCACAGGCCAGCCCCAGCATTTT. It is translated as CASTTPGTGHPTGQPQHF.

The V gene is TRBV28, the J gene TRBJ1-5; 10 positions agree with TRBD1. Germline trimming cut 3 bases from V and 5 bases from J; bases unmatched to any gene: 4. CDR1 MDHEN and CDR2 SYDVKM come from the germline V gene. The CDR3 runs to 15 residues. The CDR3 loop reads CASSFSGTGDQPQHF. CDR3 in DNA: TGTGCCAGCAGTTTTTCCGGGACAGGGGATCAGCCCCAGCATTTT. Filled out from reference TRBV28 and TRBJ1-5, the complete variable domain reads DVKVTQSSRYLVKRTGEKVFLECVQDMDHENMFWYRQDPGLGLRLIYFSYDVKMKEKGDIPEGYSVSREKKERFSLILESASTNQTSMYLCASSFSGTGDQPQHFGDGTRLSIL.

V usage is TRBV7-9 and J usage is TRBJ2-7; D call uncertain. Germline-derived CDR1 and CDR2 are SEHNR and FQNEAQ (reference sequence). Trimming removed 1 base at V and 0 bases at J, with 7 bases between. The CDR3 spans 14 residues. DNA of the CDR3: TGTGCCAGCAGCTTAGGCACAGACTCCTACGAGCAGTACTTC. As protein: CASSLGTDSYEQYF.

The chain carries TRBV25-1 and TRBJ1-2; D may be TRBD1 (5 bases). Germline values: CDR1 MGHDK, CDR2 SYGVNS. The CDR3 is 14 amino acids. V lost 0 bases to trimming and J lost 6 bases, with 11 bases between them. The DNA of the CDR3 is TGTGCCAGCAGTGAATATGGTGACAGCCATGGCTACACCTTC. Translating gives CASSEYGDSHGYTF.

This sequence joins TRBV5-6 and TRBJ1-2, with D perhaps TRBD1 (5 bases). Trimming stripped 4 bases from V and 4 bases from J, with 17 bases between. The CDR3 has 15 residues. Germline CDR1 reads SGHDT; CDR2 reads YYEEEE. The CDR3 region is CASSITGLTIYGYTF. CDR3 nucleotide sequence: TGTGCCAGCAGCATTACAGGACTAACCATCTATGGCTACACCTTC.

The chain combines TRBV25-1 with TRBJ2-3; 8 bases match TRBD2. The V and J ends lost 3 bases and 2 bases, in that order; junction bases with no gene match: 10. Germline CDR1 is MGHDK and CDR2 is SYGVNS. The CDR3 totals 17 residues. The CDR3 bases are TGTGCCAGCAGTGACTACCTCGGGCGGGGGGCCACAGATACGCAGTATTTT. Amino acid sequence: CASSDYLGRGATDTQYF.

V and J are TRBV5-1 and TRBJ2-1, with TRBD1 identical over 9 bases. The CDR3 loop spans 14 amino acids. The germline gives CDR1 SGHRS, CDR2 YFSETQ. Unmatched junction bases numbered 8, after V lost 4 bases and J lost 9 bases. The CDR3 coding sequence is TGCGCCAGCAGCCCGGGACAGGGACGGGGTGAGCAGTTCTTC. This codes for CASSPGQGRGEQFF.

The CDR3 DNA reads as TGTGCCAGTAACCCAGGGACAGGAGTTGCTGGCTACACCTTC. Translating gives CASNPGTGVAGYTF. The chain recombines TRBV19 with TRBJ1-2; 8 nucleotides align to TRBD1. The CDR3 loop spans 14 amino acids. Germline lookup yields CDR1 LNHDA and CDR2 SQIVND (reference sequence). V was pared by 7 bases and J by 7 bases, with 11 bases of the junction left unmatched.

This clone is labeled as large. V and J are TRBV5-5 and TRBJ1-6; no reliable D call. Germline V gene sequence: CDR1 SGHKS, CDR2 YYEKEE (reference sequence). The CDR3 length is 14 residues. Trimming took off 7 bases at V and 2 bases at J, with 10 bases between the two ends. The CDR3: CASGLVPYNSPLHF. In DNA form, the CDR3 reads TGTGCCAGCGGGCTAGTGCCCTATAATTCACCCCTCCACTTT.

The chain is built from TRBV4-1 and TRBJ1-1, with D uncertain. The germline V and J ends were trimmed by 0 bases and 10 bases, with 15 bases remaining between them. The CDR3 loop spans 14 amino acids. Germline V gene data show CDR1 as MGHRA and CDR2 as YSYEKL. The CDR3 DNA sequence: TGCGCCAGCAGCCAAGAGGGATACACTCGGGGAGCTTTCTTT. Protein product: CASSQEGYTRGAFF.

This chain connects TRBV7-6 to TRBJ1-3; weak D call: TRBD1 (5 bases). Germline CDR1 is SGHVS and CDR2 is FNYEAQ. Trimming took 2 bases from V and 2 from J, leaving 16 bases between them. This CDR3 spans 17 amino acids. CDR3 residues: CASSLRDQLGPGNTIYF. CDR3 nucleotide sequence: TGTGCCAGCAGCTTAAGGGACCAACTTGGCCCTGGAAACACCATATATTTT.

This sequence joins TRBV7-2 and TRBJ2-1; possible D gene TRBD1, 6 bases. This CDR3 comprises 16 residues. Germline assignment: CDR1 SGHTA and CDR2 FQGNSA. V was trimmed by 2 bases and J by 0 bases, leaving 11 bases between them. The CDR3 loop is CASSLTFRGSYNEQFF. The CDR3 DNA reads TGTGCCAGCAGCTTAACGTTCAGGGGCTCCTACAATGAGCAGTTCTTC.

The rearrangement links TRBV27 to TRBJ1-6; the D is unclear. Per the germline V gene, CDR1 is MNHEY and CDR2 is SMNVEV (reference sequence). The CDR3 is 14 amino acids. V was trimmed by 3 bases and J by 8 bases, leaving 11 bases between them. CDR3 sequence reads: CASSLHGPDSPLHF. Here the CDR3 DNA reads TGTGCCAGCAGTTTGCATGGCCCTGATTCACCCCTCCACTTT.

The chain carries TRBV7-8 and TRBJ2-5; no clear D. The V end was cut by 3 bases, the J end by 2 bases, with 10 bases between. The germline V gene has CDR1 SGHVS and CDR2 FQNEAQ. The CDR3 loop spans 14 amino acids. The CDR3 protein is CASSFWRSQETQYF. Written as DNA, the CDR3 is TGTGCCAGCAGCTTTTGGCGGTCGCAAGAGACCCAGTACTTC.

This sequence joins TRBV11-2 and TRBJ1-2, with TRBD1 as a possible D gene (5 bases). The CDR3 totals 15 residues. V was pared by 1 base and J by 4 bases, with 13 bases between. The germline CDR1 and CDR2 sequences are SGHAT and FQNNGV. The CDR3 DNA reads as TGTGCCAGCAGCTTAGCCGGCGGGGGAGTCTATGGCTACACCTTC. Its protein is CASSLAGGGVYGYTF.

V usage is TRBV7-3 and J usage is TRBJ2-2; either TRBD1 or TRBD2 may fit D (5 bases each). CDR1 SGHTA and CDR2 FQGTGA come from the germline V gene. CDR3 size: 14 residues. Between the trimmed V and J ends, which lost 1 base and 3 bases, there was a span of 6 bases. In DNA form, the CDR3 reads TGTGCCAGCAGCTTAAGGGGGTACACCGGGGAGCTGTTTTTT. It is translated as CASSLRGYTGELFF. Variable domain in full (rest from reference TRBV7-3 and TRBJ2-2): GAGVSQTPSNKVTEKGKYVELRCDPISGHTALYWYRQSLGQGPEFLIYFQGTGAADDSGLPNDRFFAVRPEGSVSTLKIQRTERGDSAVYLCASSLRGYTGELFFGEGSRLTVL.

This clone was picked up one time. The chain is built from TRBV15 and TRBJ2-5, with D possibly matching TRBD1 (6 bases). Germline CDR1 LNHNV, CDR2 YYDKDF (reference sequence). This CDR3 region has 15 residues. The V and J ends lost 1 base and 5 bases respectively, with 14 bases between them. The chain's CDR3 is CATSRGKGTRETQYF. CDR3 nucleotide sequence: TGTGCCACCAGCAGAGGGAAGGGGACAAGGGAGACCCAGTACTTC.

This clone occurred once. The chain employs TRBV27 and TRBJ2-7, with TRBD1 matching 9 bases. V shed 2 bases, J shed 6 bases, and the junction held 5 bases outside the gene matches. The CDR3 spans 14 residues. Germline V gene sequence: CDR1 MNHEY, CDR2 SMNVEV (reference sequence). CDR3 amino acids: CASSLKGTGSEQYF. CDR3 sequence (DNA): TGTGCCAGCAGTTTAAAGGGGACAGGGAGCGAGCAGTACTTC.

CDR3 loop: CASSLDRVEGYTF. CDR3 nucleotides: TGTGCCAGTAGCCTCGACAGGGTGGAAGGCTACACCTTC. The rearrangement uses TRBV19 and TRBJ1-2; 7 nucleotides match TRBD1. V was pared by 6 bases and J by 8 bases, with 9 bases of the junction left unmatched. Germline CDR1 LNHDA, CDR2 SQIVND (reference sequence). The CDR3 runs to 13 residues.

This chain joins TRBV5-1 and TRBJ2-7; the D gene is possibly TRBD2 (5 bases). Trimming took 4 bases from V and 3 from J, leaving 14 bases between them. The CDR3 is 14 amino acids. The V gene's germline CDR1 is SGHRS and CDR2 YFSETQ. The chain's CDR3 is CASSTAARVYEQYF. The CDR3 DNA reads TGCGCCAGCAGCACAGCAGCGCGGGTCTACGAGCAGTACTTC.

The chain combines TRBV28 with TRBJ1-2; the match to TRBD1 covers 7 bases. The junction had 5 bases not matched to a gene; V was cut back by 5 bases and J by 2 bases. The CDR3 is 14 amino acids. Looked up from germline, CDR1 is MDHEN and CDR2 is SYDVKM. CDR3 coding DNA: TGTGCCAGCAGTACCTCGGGACAGAACTATGGCTACACCTTC. Amino acids: CASSTSGQNYGYTF.

The chain couples TRBV7-9 to TRBJ2-7; 7 bases match TRBD1. Trimming at V came to 2 bases and at J to 7 bases, leaving 2 bases not matched to a gene. There are 12 residues in the CDR3. Germline V gene sequence: CDR1 SEHNR, CDR2 FQNEAQ (reference sequence). The CDR3 spells CASSLTGEEQYF. The CDR3 DNA sequence: TGTGCCAGCAGCTTAACAGGGGAGGAGCAGTACTTC.

The chain uses TRBV18 and TRBJ2-5; TRBD1 is a possible D gene (5 bases). In germline, CDR1 is KGHSH, CDR2 LQKENI. CDR3 length: 14 amino acids. Trimming stripped 1 base from V and 1 base from J, with 7 bases between. In DNA, the CDR3 is TGTGCCAGCTCACCACGGGGCAGCCAAGAGACCCAGTACTTC. Its protein product is CASSPRGSQETQYF.

This chain's CDR3 is CASRTGRGDYEQYF. Written as DNA, the CDR3 is TGTGCCAGCAGGACGGGCAGAGGGGACTACGAGCAGTACTTC. The rearrangement uses TRBV6-6 and TRBJ2-7; D may be TRBD1 or TRBD2 (5 bases each). This CDR3 has 14 amino acids. The ends were cut back, 6 bases at V and 3 bases at J, with 15 bases in the middle. The germline CDR1 and CDR2 sequences are MNHNY and SVGAGI (reference sequence).